The rows below give T cell receptor beta chains drawn from one sample of a study of T cells after yellow fever vaccination. One entry per CDR3 protein, called by TCRdb with MiXCR from the 5' RACE reads. This table holds around 310,000 distinct CDR3 sequences, 3.5% to 4.5% found once. The sample was PBMCs, taken 15 days after the yellow fever booster vaccination. These receptors came from a man aged 18 to 30 who received the YFV17D yellow fever vaccine. CDR3s include the opening cysteine and the closing phenylalanine or tryptophan. D genes are given only for firm matches. Clone size, where shown, is once, few, many, or a class for clones that have expanded.

TGTGCCAGCAGTCCAACCGATTTATTAGAGACCCAGTACTTC CASSPTDLLETQYF 14 TRBJ2-5 - - TRBV6-5
TGCAGTGCTAGAACCAGAGGTGAAAAACTGTTTTTT CSARTRGEKLFF 12 TRBJ1-4 - many TRBV20-1
TGTGCCAGCAGCTACACGGGCCCTCGCCAGTTCTTC CASSYTGPRQFF 12 TRBJ2-1 - - TRBV14
TGTGCCAGCAGCCCCGACGGGAATCAGCCCCAGCATTTT CASSPDGNQPQHF 13 TRBJ1-5 - many TRBV7-9
TGTGCCAGCAGCTTAGGGTCCCCCGGGGCGCCCCAGCATTTT CASSLGSPGAPQHF 14 TRBJ1-5 - - TRBV7-9
TGTGCCAGCAGCCCCCTAGCGGGGGGGCAGGGTGAGCAGTTCTTC CASSPLAGGQGEQFF 15 TRBJ2-1 TRBD2 few TRBV7-3
TGCAGCGTTGGAAGTATCAATCAGCCCCAGCATTTT CSVGSINQPQHF 12 TRBJ1-5 - few TRBV29-1
TGTGCCAGCAGCCAGGGAGCAGTGAACACTGAAGCTTTCTTT CASSQGAVNTEAFF 14 TRBJ1-1 - many TRBV7-2
TGTGCCAGCAGCTCCCCGGGACTAGCGGGGGTTCGTCGTGGGCAGTATTTT CASSSPGLAGVRRGQYF 17 TRBJ2-3 TRBD2 - TRBV7-2
TGTGCCAGCAGCTGGGACAGGGGGGTAGGGGAAGCTTTCTTT CASSWDRGVGEAFF 14 TRBJ1-1 TRBD1 few TRBV11-2
TGCAGTGCTAGAGATACATGGGGCGACAGGAGCTCTGGAAACACCATATATTTT CSARDTWGDRSSGNTIYF 18 TRBJ1-3 - few TRBV20-1
TGCGCCAGCAGCGGGACCGGGGATAAGCGGAGGGGCTACACCTTC CASSGTGDKRRGYTF 15 TRBJ1-2 - - TRBV5-1
TGTGCCAGCAGCTTAGATTTTAGCACCGGGGAGCTGTTTTTT CASSLDFSTGELFF 14 TRBJ2-2 - few TRBV7-9
TGTGCCAGCAGCCCTCACCCGACAGGGAGAGTGGTGAATGAGCAGTTCTTC CASSPHPTGRVVNEQFF 17 TRBJ2-1 TRBD1 many TRBV6-2/TRBV6-3
TGTGCCAGCAGTTTATCTAGCGCCGGGGGGGATTCTGCCTACGAGCAGTACTTC CASSLSSAGGDSAYEQYF 18 TRBJ2-7 TRBD2 many TRBV27
TGTGCCAGCAGCTTCGGTAGGGGTTGGGATTACAATGAGCAGTTCTTC CASSFGRGWDYNEQFF 16 TRBJ2-1 - many TRBV7-9
TGTGCCAGCAGCTACTCGGGATATAGCAATCAGCCCCAGCATTTT CASSYSGYSNQPQHF 15 TRBJ1-5 - many TRBV7-2
TGTGCCAGCAGGAGGACTAATTTCGACTACTCCTACAATGAGCAGTTCTTC CASRRTNFDYSYNEQFF 17 TRBJ2-1 - few TRBV2
TGTGCCAGCAGTGAATTACGGGGGTCCTACAATGAGCAGTTCTTC CASSELRGSYNEQFF 15 TRBJ2-1 - many TRBV25-1
TGTGCCAGCGTCCGAGGAGCGGGGCAAGAGACCCAGTACTTC CASVRGAGQETQYF 14 TRBJ2-5 TRBD2 - TRBV28
TGTGCCAGCAGCTTGAGGGGGAGCCGAGATGAAGCTTTCTTT CASSLRGSRDEAFF 14 TRBJ1-1 - many TRBV7-9